One and the same sample provided the 30 T cell receptor beta chains below, sequenced in a study of T cells in Graves' hyperthyroidism and ophthalmopathy. RNA transcripts yielded amplified TCR beta CDR3 regions. In the first-round RT-PCR of the TCR CDR3, the HTBI primer set was used. Using its own MiXCR run on the multiplex PCR reads, TCRdb lists one record per CDR3 protein. The sample includes about 92,000 distinct CDR3 sequences, roughly 56% of them seen just once. The sample comprised blood. These receptors were obtained from a woman between 35 and 50 years old with Graves' hyperthyroidism.

The chain recombines TRBV25-1 with TRBJ1-1; D uncertain. The V and J ends lost 6 bases and 0 bases respectively, with 17 bases between them. The V gene's germline CDR1 is MGHDK and CDR2 SYGVNS. The CDR3 length is 16 residues. The CDR3 loop is CASSFGRSDMNTEAFF. The CDR3 nucleotides read TGTGCCAGCAGCTTTGGCAGATCCGACATGAACACTGAAGCTTTCTTT.

This clonotype was observed at least ten times. The V gene is TRBV20-1, the J gene TRBJ2-7; D ambiguous. V was clipped by 3 bases and J by 0 bases, with 6 bases between them. This CDR3 region has 12 residues. Germline-derived CDR1 and CDR2 are DFQATT and SNEGSKA (reference sequence). DNA for the CDR3: TGCAGTGCTAGTCCCCTCTCCTACGAGCAGTACTTC. As protein: CSASPLSYEQYF.

The table lists this clonotype with many counts. V usage is TRBV10-3 and J usage is TRBJ2-2; tentatively, D is TRBD1 (6 bases). This CDR3 contains 13 residues. CDR1 ENHRY and CDR2 SYGVKD come from the germline V gene. Trimming removed 8 bases at V and 7 bases at J, with 14 bases between. DNA of the CDR3: TGTGCCATCCGGCCAGAACAGGGCGGGGAGCTGTTTTTT. Translation gives CAIRPEQGGELFF.

Notes on this clonotype: One base away lies a much larger clone, so this may be a sequencing read error. The genes are TRBV20-1 and TRBJ2-2; TRBD2 matches 13 bases. The CDR3 runs to 16 residues. Germline V gene data show CDR1 as DFQATT and CDR2 as SNEGSKA (reference sequence). J lost 4 bases, V lost 6 bases, and 8 bases had no gene match. Here the CDR3 reads CSAGLAGVVSTGELFF. The CDR3 DNA follows: TGCAGTGCCGGACTAGCGGGAGTGGTGAGCACCGGGGAGCTGTTTTTT.

The chain combines TRBV2 with TRBJ1-6; D gene unclear. Germline CDR1 reads SNHLY; CDR2 reads FYNNEI. The CDR3 extends over 14 amino acids. Trimming shortened V by 4 bases and J by 0 bases, and 4 bases separated the two germline ends. The CDR3 here is CASSGVSYNSPLHF. CDR3 DNA: TGTGCCAGCAGTGGGGTCTCCTATAATTCACCCCTCCACTTT.

In this sample, this clonotype turned up many times. The chain carries TRBV7-6 and TRBJ1-1; no reliable D call. CDR1 is SGHVS, CDR2 FNYEAQ, per germline. This CDR3 comprises 14 residues. Trimming took off 1 base at V and 6 bases at J, with 12 bases between the two ends. The CDR3 spells CASSLGGVGPEAFF. For the CDR3, the DNA is TGTGCCAGCAGCTTAGGCGGCGTAGGGCCTGAAGCTTTCTTT.

This clonotype was observed at least ten times. The chain employs TRBV29-1 and TRBJ2-3, with no clear D. The germline CDR1 and CDR2 sequences are SQVTM and ANQGSEA. The CDR3 spans 12 residues. Trimming pared 7 bases from V and 0 bases from J, leaving 8 bases between. The CDR3 sequence is CSGVVSTDTQYF. The DNA for the CDR3 is TGCAGCGGCGTAGTTAGCACAGATACGCAGTATTTT.

This clonotype was picked up many times. The V gene is TRBV7-2, the J gene TRBJ2-7, with D hard to call. Germline V gene sequence: CDR1 SGHTA, CDR2 FQGNSA. Trimming left V 6 bases short and J 0 bases short, with 9 bases between. CDR3 size: 13 residues. CDR3 loop: CASSFRNSYEQYF. DNA of the CDR3: TGTGCCAGCAGTTTTAGGAACTCCTACGAGCAGTACTTC.

Turning to this clonotype: Sequence at one end of the junction differs from germline and may be a read error. CDR3 loop: CASSLAGQLNQPQRF. CDR3 DNA sequence: TGTGCCAGCAGCTTGGCGGGACAGCTGAATCAGCCCCAGCGTTTT. This sequence joins TRBV5-1 and TRBJ1-5; 7 bases fit TRBD1. Germline loops: CDR1 SGHRS, CDR2 YFSETQ. This CDR3 contains 15 residues.

Here the CDR3 reads CASLEGVKLFF. The CDR3 nucleotides read TGTGCCAGCTTGGAAGGCGTAAAACTGTTTTTT. The chain couples TRBV2 to TRBJ1-4; no clear D gene. The CDR3 loop spans 11 amino acids. V lost 8 bases to trimming and J lost 10 bases, with 11 bases between them. Germline CDR1 and CDR2: SNHLY and FYNNEI.

Ten or more counts support this clonotype. The chain carries TRBV6-4 and TRBJ1-1; D is undetermined. CDR1 is MRHNA, CDR2 SNTAGT, per germline. Trimming shortened V by 4 bases and J by 0 bases, and 6 bases separated the two germline ends. CDR3 size: 13 residues. CDR3 bases: TGTGCCAGCAGTGTTTTCATGAACACTGAAGCTTTCTTT. It specifies CASSVFMNTEAFF.

For this clonotype: An end of the junction does not agree with germline; a read error may underlie this. This chain uses TRBV15 with TRBJ1-1; no reliable D call. Germline values: CDR1 LNHNV, CDR2 YYDKDF (reference sequence). The CDR3 loop spans 14 amino acids. The CDR3 reads CSTSRDLGNTEAFF. CDR3 bases: TGTTCCACCAGCAGAGATCTCGGGAACACTGAAGCTTTCTTT. Variable domain in full (rest from reference TRBV15 and TRBJ1-1): DAMVIQNPRYQVTQFGKPVTLSCSQTLNHNVMYWYQQKSSQAPKLLFHYYDKDFNNEADTPDNFQSRRPNTSFCFLDIRSPGLGDTAMYLCSTSRDLGNTEAFFGQGTRLTVV.

The rearrangement joins TRBV15 to TRBJ2-7, with 8 bases fitting TRBD1. Germline CDR1 and CDR2: LNHNV and YYDKDF (reference sequence). V dropped 3 bases and J dropped 0; count of bases not matched to a gene: 4. There are 15 residues in the CDR3. The CDR3 protein is CATSSPRGRSYEQYF. CDR3 DNA sequence: TGTGCCACCAGCAGCCCCAGGGGGCGCTCCTACGAGCAGTACTTC.

The chain carries TRBV25-1 and TRBJ2-7; 12 bases line up with TRBD2. Germline V CDR1 and CDR2: MGHDK, SYGVNS. This CDR3 contains 16 residues. The J segment lost 2 bases and the V segment lost 6 bases, leaving 8 bases of the junction unmatched. The CDR3 is CASSYYRTSGTYEQYF. The CDR3 DNA reads TGTGCCAGCAGCTATTACCGGACTAGCGGGACCTACGAGCAGTACTTC.

This clonotype was seen ten or more times. This chain joins TRBV6-6 and TRBJ2-7, with D unresolved. Per germline, CDR1 MNHNY and CDR2 SVGAGI (reference sequence). The CDR3 runs 14 residues. V lost 2 bases to trimming and J lost 6 bases, with 14 bases between them. This CDR3 is CASSYTVTPPEQYF. The CDR3 nucleotides are TGTGCCAGCAGTTACACCGTTACCCCACCCGAGCAGTACTTC.

A single count supports this clonotype. The CDR3 sequence is CSAPGDGNTIYF. CDR3 nucleotides: TGCAGTGCTCCTGGGGACGGAAACACCATATATTTT. The rearrangement joins TRBV20-1 to TRBJ1-3, with TRBD1 as a possible D gene (5 bases). V lost 5 bases and J 4 bases, leaving 9 bases between the germline ends. This CDR3 is built from 12 residues. The germline V gene has CDR1 DFQATT and CDR2 SNEGSKA (reference sequence).

Details on this clonotype: The junction and the germline gene differ at one end; a read error may be behind it. The rearrangement links TRBV29-1 to TRBJ1-2, with TRBD1 as a possible D gene (5 bases). The CDR3 consists of 11 residues. The germline CDR1 and CDR2 sequences are SQVTM and ANQGSEA. DNA of the CDR3: TGCAGTGTTGAAAGCGTGTCAGGGCTTACCTTC. This encodes CSVESVSGLTF.

This clonotype has a count of ten or more. The genes are TRBV29-1 and TRBJ2-2; D may be TRBD1 (6 bases). Trimming took 7 bases from V and 7 from J, leaving 13 bases between them. Per germline, CDR1 SQVTM and CDR2 ANQGSEA. The length of the CDR3 is 12 residues. The CDR3 loop is CSAPTGNGELFF. The CDR3 DNA reads as TGCAGCGCTCCGACAGGAAACGGGGAGCTGTTTTTT.

The sample holds many counts of this clonotype. The gene calls are TRBV2 and TRBJ2-7, with 14 bases identical to TRBD2. The CDR3 has 16 residues. Germline values: CDR1 SNHLY, CDR2 FYNNEI. V lost 6 bases and J lost 7; bases outside the gene matches: 11. CDR3 in amino acids: CASREGTSGSMKEQYF. CDR3 nucleotides: TGTGCCAGCAGGGAGGGGACTAGCGGGAGCATGAAGGAGCAGTACTTC.

The rearrangement joins TRBV20-1 to TRBJ1-2, with D unclear. Germline CDR1 reads DFQATT; CDR2 reads SNEGSKA (reference sequence). V was shortened by 7 bases and J by 3 bases, with 6 bases between the two germline ends. This CDR3 has 10 residues. This CDR3 reads CSDSYYGYTF. CDR3 DNA sequence: TGCAGTGACAGCTACTATGGCTACACCTTC.

In regard to this clonotype: A read error may be the cause here, since a much bigger clone is one base away. The J gene is TRBJ1-5, the V gene TRBV12-3 or TRBV12-4; D gene unclear. V lost 2 bases, J lost 1 base, and 15 bases lay in between. The CDR3 loop spans 17 amino acids. CDR3 residues: CASSLILLGSSNQPQHF. The CDR3, as DNA: TGTGCCAGCAGTTTAATTTTATTGGGGAGCAGCAATCAGCCCCAGCATTTT.

The chain carries TRBV20-1 and TRBJ1-1; no clear D gene. V gave up 6 bases and J gave up 0 bases, with 20 bases separating them. Germline assignment: CDR1 DFQATT and CDR2 SNEGSKA (reference sequence). This CDR3 region has 16 residues. The CDR3 region has the DNA TGCAGTGCCAGCAGCCGTACGGCGGGGATGAACACTGAAGCTTTCTTT. Protein product: CSASSRTAGMNTEAFF.

This clonotype was seen ten or more times. This rearrangement joins TRBV7-2 to TRBJ1-2, with D tentatively TRBD1 (5 bases). V was trimmed by 2 bases and J by 2 bases, leaving 12 bases between them. The CDR3 runs 15 residues. Germline V lookup: CDR1 SGHTA, CDR2 FQGNSA. The CDR3 DNA reads TGTGCCAGCAGCTTATGGGACTTAACCAACTATGGCTACACCTTC. Its translation is CASSLWDLTNYGYTF.

The chain carries TRBV10-3 and TRBJ1-4; no clear D. V shed 4 bases and J shed 3 bases, with 6 bases lying between them. This CDR3 comprises 13 residues. The germline gives CDR1 ENHRY, CDR2 SYGVKD. The CDR3 DNA sequence: TGTGCCATCAGTGCCGGGGCTAATGAAAAACTGTTTTTT. Amino acids: CAISAGANEKLFF.

The gene calls are TRBV29-1 and TRBJ2-5; D remains unclear. This CDR3 has 11 amino acids. V lost 7 bases, J lost 5 bases, and 11 bases lay in between. Germline V lookup: CDR1 SQVTM, CDR2 ANQGSEA. In DNA, the CDR3 is TGCAGCGCTGCGAGTGTGGAGACCCAGTACTTC. Amino acid sequence: CSAASVETQYF.

As regards this clonotype: Germline is not matched at one junction end, which may reflect a read error. The CDR3 loop is CSTRAWDLSGNTIYF. The DNA of the CDR3 is TGCAGTACTAGAGCCTGGGACCTCTCTGGAAACACCATATATTTT. This sequence joins TRBV20-1 and TRBJ1-3; the D gene is possibly TRBD1 (5 bases). CDR1 and CDR2 from the germline V gene are DFQATT and SNEGSKA (reference sequence). The CDR3 consists of 15 residues.

This clonotype was picked up one time. The rearrangement joins TRBV2 to TRBJ1-5, with D hard to call. CDR3 length: 13 residues. The germline V and J ends were trimmed by 6 bases and 7 bases, with 13 bases remaining between them. Germline values: CDR1 SNHLY, CDR2 FYNNEI. The CDR3 nucleotides are TGTGCCAGCAGAGTGAGGCTGGGACAGCCCCAGCATTTT. Translation: CASRVRLGQPQHF.

CDR3 residues: CATSRAWGSPHYEQYF. The CDR3 DNA follows: TGTGCCACCAGCAGAGCTTGGGGGTCTCCCCACTACGAGCAGTACTTC. This chain connects TRBV15 to TRBJ2-7; D is perhaps TRBD1 or TRBD2 (5 bases each). Trimming shortened V by 1 base and J by 3 bases, and 16 bases separated the two germline ends. In germline, CDR1 is LNHNV, CDR2 YYDKDF (reference sequence). The CDR3 extends over 16 amino acids.

As concerns this clonotype: At one end, the junction sequence differs from germline, possibly due to a read error. The rearrangement uses TRBV2 and TRBJ1-2, with D perhaps matching TRBD1 (6 bases). The CDR3 has 16 amino acids. Germline CDR1 reads SNHLY; CDR2 reads FYNNEI. CDR3 coding DNA: TGTGCCAGCAGTGGGGGGCCACCGAGGGAACTATATGACTACACCTTC. Its protein product is CASSGGPPRELYDYTF.

V usage is TRBV25-1 and J usage is TRBJ1-2; 7 nucleotides align to TRBD1. The junction had 7 bases not matched to a gene; V was cut back by 8 bases and J by 7 bases. The CDR3 contains 12 residues. The germline CDR1 and CDR2 sequences are MGHDK and SYGVNS. CDR3 sequence reads: CASLTGRFGYTF. Here the CDR3 DNA reads TGTGCCAGCTTGACAGGGAGGTTTGGCTACACCTTC.